This T cell receptor beta chain comes out of a study of T cells in Graves' hyperthyroidism and ophthalmopathy. Across the whole study: Peripheral blood sampling occurred at initial diagnosis, before any treatment.

Patients between 18 and 65 years old had hyperthyroidism, newly diagnosed and lasting under 2 months. From RNA transcripts, TCR beta CDR3 regions were amplified. Initially, a first-round RT-PCR of the TCR CDR3 employed the HTBI primer set. TCRdb ran MiXCR on the multiplex PCR reads and lists one entry per CDR3 protein. The sample lists hundreds of thousands of distinct CDR3 sequences; approximately 40% were seen once. Germline loops: CDR1 SEHNR, CDR2 FQNEAQ (reference sequence). V was cut by 5 bases and J by 4 bases, with 17 bases left in between. The CDR3 spans 16 residues. This rearrangement joins TRBV7-9 to TRBJ2-2; D not certain. This receptor was identified in a man younger than 35 with Graves' hyperthyroidism. The material sequenced was blood. Here the CDR3 reads CASSPSWGKTTGELFF. As DNA, the CDR3 is TGTGCCAGCAGCCCGAGCTGGGGAAAGACCACCGGGGAGCTGTTTTTT.